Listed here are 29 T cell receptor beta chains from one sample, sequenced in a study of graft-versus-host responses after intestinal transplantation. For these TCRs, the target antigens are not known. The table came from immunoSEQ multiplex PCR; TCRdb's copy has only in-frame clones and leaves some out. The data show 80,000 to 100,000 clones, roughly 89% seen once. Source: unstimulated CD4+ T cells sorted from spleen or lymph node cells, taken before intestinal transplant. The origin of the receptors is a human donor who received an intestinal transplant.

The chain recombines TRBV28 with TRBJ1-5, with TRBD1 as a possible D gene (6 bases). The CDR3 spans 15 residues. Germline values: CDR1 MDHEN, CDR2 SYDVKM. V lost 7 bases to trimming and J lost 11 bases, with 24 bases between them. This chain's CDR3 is CASTPRGGRMYAQHF. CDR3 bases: TGTGCCAGCACTCCCCGAGGGGGACGGATGTACGCCCAGCATTTT.

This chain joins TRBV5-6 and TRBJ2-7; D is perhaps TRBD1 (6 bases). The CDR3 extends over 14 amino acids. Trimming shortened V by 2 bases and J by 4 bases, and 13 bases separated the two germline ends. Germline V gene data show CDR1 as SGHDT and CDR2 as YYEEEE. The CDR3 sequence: CASSFSGAGYEQYF. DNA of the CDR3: TGTGCCAGCAGCTTTTCAGGGGCCGGGTACGAGCAGTACTTC. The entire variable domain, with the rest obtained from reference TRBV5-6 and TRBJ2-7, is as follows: DAGVTQSPTHLIKTRGQQVTLRCSPKSGHDTVSWYQQALGQGPQFIFQYYEEEERQRGNFPDRFSGHQFPNYSSELNVNALLLGDSALYLCASSFSGAGYEQYFGPGTRLTVT.

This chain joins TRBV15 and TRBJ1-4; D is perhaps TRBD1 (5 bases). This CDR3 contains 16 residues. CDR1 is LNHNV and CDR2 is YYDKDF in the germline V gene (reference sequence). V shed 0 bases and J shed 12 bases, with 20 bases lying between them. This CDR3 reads CATSREGVGNAVELFF. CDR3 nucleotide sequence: TGTGCCACCAGCAGAGAAGGGGTAGGCAATGCAGTTGAACTGTTTTTT.

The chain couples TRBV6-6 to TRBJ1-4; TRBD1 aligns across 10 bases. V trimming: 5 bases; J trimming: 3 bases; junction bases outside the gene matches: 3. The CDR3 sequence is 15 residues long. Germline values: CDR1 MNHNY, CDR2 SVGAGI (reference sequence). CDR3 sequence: CASSGGQGPNEKLFF. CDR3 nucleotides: TGTGCCAGCAGTGGGGGACAGGGGCCTAATGAAAAACTGTTTTTT.

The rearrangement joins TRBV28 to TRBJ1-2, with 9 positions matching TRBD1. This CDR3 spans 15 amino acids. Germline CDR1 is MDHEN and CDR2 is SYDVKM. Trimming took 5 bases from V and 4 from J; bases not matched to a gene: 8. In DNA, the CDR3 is TGTGCCAGCAGTCTCGGGACAGGGAACTCCTATGGCTACACCTTC. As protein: CASSLGTGNSYGYTF.

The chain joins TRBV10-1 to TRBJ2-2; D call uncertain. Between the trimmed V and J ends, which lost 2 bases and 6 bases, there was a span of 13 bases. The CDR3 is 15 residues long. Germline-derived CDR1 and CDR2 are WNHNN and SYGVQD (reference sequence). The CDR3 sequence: CASSEGRLLPGELFF. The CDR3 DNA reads TGCGCCAGCAGTGAGGGAAGACTGCTTCCCGGGGAGCTGTTTTTT.

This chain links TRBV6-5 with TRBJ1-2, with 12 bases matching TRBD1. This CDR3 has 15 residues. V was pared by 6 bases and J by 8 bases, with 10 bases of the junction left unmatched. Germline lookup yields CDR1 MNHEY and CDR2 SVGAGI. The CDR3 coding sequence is TGTGCCAGCAGGGAACCGGGACAGGGGGCGCGGGGCTACACCTTC. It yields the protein CASREPGQGARGYTF.

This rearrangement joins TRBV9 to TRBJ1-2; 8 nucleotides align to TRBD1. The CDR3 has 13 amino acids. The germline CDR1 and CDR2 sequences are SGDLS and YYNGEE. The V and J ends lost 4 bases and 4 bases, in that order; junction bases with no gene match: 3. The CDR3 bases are TGTGCCAGCAGCCCAGGGGGCGGCTATGGCTACACCTTC. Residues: CASSPGGGYGYTF.

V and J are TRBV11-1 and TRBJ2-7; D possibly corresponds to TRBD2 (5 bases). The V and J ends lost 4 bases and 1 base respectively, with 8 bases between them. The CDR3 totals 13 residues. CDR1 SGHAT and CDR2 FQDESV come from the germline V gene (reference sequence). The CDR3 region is CASSSRTSYEQYF. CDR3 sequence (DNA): TGTGCCAGCAGCTCACGGACTTCCTACGAGCAGTACTTC. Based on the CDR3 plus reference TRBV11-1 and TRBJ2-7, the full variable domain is EAEVAQSPRYKITEKSQAVAFWCDPISGHATLYWYRQILGQGPELLVQFQDESVVDDSQLPKDRFSAERLKGVDSTLKIQPAELGDSAMYLCASSSRTSYEQYFGPGTRLTVT.

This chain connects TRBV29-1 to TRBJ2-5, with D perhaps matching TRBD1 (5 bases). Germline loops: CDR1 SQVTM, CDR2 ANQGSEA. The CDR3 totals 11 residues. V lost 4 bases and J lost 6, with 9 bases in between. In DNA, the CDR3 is TGCAGCGTTGCAGGGTACCAGACCCAGTACTTC. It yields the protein CSVAGYQTQYF.

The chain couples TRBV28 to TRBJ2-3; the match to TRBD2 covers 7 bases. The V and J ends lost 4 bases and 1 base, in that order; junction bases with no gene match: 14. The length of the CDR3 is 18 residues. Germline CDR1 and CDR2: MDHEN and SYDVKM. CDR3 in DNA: TGTGCCAGCAGTTCCCTGCCTCCTAGCGGCGGGGGCACAGATACGCAGTATTTT. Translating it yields CASSSLPPSGGGTDTQYF.

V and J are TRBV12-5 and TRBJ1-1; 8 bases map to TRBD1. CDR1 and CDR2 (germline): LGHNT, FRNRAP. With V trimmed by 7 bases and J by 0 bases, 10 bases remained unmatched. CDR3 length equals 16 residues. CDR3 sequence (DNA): TGTGCTAGTGCCAAGCGGACAGGGCAATTGAACACTGAAGCTTTCTTT. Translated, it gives CASAKRTGQLNTEAFF.

The CDR3 DNA sequence: TGCGCCAGCAGTTCGGCAGGGGTTTTGTCGCAAGAGACCCAGTACTTC. Translating gives CASSSAGVLSQETQYF. The genes are TRBV5-1 and TRBJ2-5; D is possibly TRBD1 (6 bases). The germline gives CDR1 SGHRS, CDR2 YFSETQ. This CDR3 has 16 residues. Deletions cut 5 bases from V and 2 bases from J, with 19 bases between.

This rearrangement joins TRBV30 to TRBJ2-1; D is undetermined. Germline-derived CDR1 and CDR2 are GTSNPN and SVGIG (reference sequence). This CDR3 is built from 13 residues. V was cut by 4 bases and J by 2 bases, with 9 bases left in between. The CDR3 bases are TGTGCCTGGAACCCACAGCCCTACAATGAGCAGTTCTTC. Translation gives CAWNPQPYNEQFF.

CDR3 residues: CASPGTSGRVQETQYF. The CDR3, as DNA: TGTGCCAGCCCCGGGACTAGCGGGAGGGTCCAAGAGACCCAGTACTTC. The chain employs TRBV6-4 and TRBJ2-5; TRBD2 matches at 16 bases. The trim removed 8 bases at V and 1 base at J, leaving 4 bases unmatched. CDR1 MRHNA and CDR2 SNTAGT come from the germline V gene. There are 16 residues in the CDR3.

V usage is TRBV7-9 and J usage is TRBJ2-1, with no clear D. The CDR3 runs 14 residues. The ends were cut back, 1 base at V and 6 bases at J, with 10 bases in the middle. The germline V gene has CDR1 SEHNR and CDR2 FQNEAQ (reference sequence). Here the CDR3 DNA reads TGTGCCAGCAGCTTAGGCGGCGCTAGCAATGAGCAGTTCTTC. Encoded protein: CASSLGGASNEQFF. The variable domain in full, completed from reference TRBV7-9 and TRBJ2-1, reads DTGVSQNPRHKITKRGQNVTFRCDPISEHNRLYWYRQTLGQGPEFLTYFQNEAQLEKSRLLSDRFSAERPKGSFSTLEIQRTEQGDSAMYLCASSLGGASNEQFFGPGTRLTVL.

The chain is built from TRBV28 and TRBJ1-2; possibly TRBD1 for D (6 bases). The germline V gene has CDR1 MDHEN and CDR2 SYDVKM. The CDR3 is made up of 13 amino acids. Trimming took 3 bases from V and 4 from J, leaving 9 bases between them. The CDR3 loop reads CASSLTGPYGYTF. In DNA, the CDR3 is TGTGCCAGCAGTTTGACAGGTCCCTATGGCTACACCTTC.

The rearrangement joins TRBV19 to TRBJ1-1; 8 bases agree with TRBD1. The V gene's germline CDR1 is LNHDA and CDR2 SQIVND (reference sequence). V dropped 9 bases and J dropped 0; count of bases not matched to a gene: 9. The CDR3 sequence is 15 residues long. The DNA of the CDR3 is TGTGCCAGCGTACAGGGGGGAGCCGTGAACACTGAAGCTTTCTTT. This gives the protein CASVQGGAVNTEAFF.

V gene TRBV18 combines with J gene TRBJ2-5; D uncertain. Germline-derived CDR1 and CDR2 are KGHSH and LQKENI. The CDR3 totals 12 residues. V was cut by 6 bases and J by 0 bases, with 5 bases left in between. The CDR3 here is CASSPYQETQYF. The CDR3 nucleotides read TGTGCCAGCTCTCCGTACCAAGAGACCCAGTACTTC.

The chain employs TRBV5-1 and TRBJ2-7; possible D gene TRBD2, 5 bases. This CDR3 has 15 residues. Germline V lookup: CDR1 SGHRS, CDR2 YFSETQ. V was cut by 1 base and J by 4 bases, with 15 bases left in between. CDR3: CASSLNTGRTYEQYF. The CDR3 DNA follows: TGCGCCAGCAGCTTGAATACGGGAAGAACTTACGAGCAGTACTTC. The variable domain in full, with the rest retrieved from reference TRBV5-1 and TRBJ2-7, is KAGVTQTPRYLIKTRGQQVTLSCSPISGHRSVSWYQQTPGQGLQFLFEYFSETQRNKGNFPGRFSGRQFSNSRSEMNVSTLELGDSALYLCASSLNTGRTYEQYFGPGTRLTVT.

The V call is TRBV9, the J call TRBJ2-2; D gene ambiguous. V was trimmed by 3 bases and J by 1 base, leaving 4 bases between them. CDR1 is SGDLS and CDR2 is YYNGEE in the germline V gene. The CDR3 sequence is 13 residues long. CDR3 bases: TGTGCCAGCAGCGCTAAGAACACCGGGGAGCTGTTTTTT. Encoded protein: CASSAKNTGELFF.

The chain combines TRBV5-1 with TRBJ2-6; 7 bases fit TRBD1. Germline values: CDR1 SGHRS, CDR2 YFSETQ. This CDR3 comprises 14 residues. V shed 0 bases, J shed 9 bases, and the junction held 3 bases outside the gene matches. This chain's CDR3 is CASSLDRGYNVLTF. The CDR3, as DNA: TGCGCCAGCAGCTTGGACAGGGGCTACAACGTCCTGACTTTC.

CDR3 in DNA: TGTGCCACCAGCAGAGTCAATGACAGGGAGGAAAAACTGTTTTTT. Amino acid sequence: CATSRVNDREEKLFF. The genes are TRBV15 and TRBJ1-4; 7 bases align to TRBD1. The CDR3 is 15 amino acids. V shed 1 base and J 8 bases; nucleotides not matched to a gene: 7. Germline loops: CDR1 LNHNV, CDR2 YYDKDF (reference sequence).

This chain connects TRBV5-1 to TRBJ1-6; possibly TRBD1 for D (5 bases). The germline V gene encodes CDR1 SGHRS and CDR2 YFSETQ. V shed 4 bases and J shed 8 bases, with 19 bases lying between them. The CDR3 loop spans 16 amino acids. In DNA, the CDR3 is TGCGCCAGCAGCGAGAACGGGGGGGATGGCGATTCACCCCTCCACTTT. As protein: CASSENGGDGDSPLHF.

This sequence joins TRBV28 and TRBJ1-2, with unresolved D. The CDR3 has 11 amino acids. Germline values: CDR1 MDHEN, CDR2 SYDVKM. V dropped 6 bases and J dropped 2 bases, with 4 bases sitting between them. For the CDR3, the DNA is TGTGCCAGCAGCCGGAACTATGGCTACACCTTC. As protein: CASSRNYGYTF.

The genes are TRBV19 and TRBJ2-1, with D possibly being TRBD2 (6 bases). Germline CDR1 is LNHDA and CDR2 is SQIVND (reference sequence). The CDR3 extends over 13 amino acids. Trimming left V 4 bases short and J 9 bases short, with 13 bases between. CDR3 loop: CASSRGLRGEQFF. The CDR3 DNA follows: TGTGCCAGTAGTAGAGGACTACGAGGTGAGCAGTTCTTC. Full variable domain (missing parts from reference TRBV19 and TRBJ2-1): DGGITQSPKYLFRKEGQNVTLSCEQNLNHDAMYWYRQDPGQGLRLIYYSQIVNDFQKGDIAEGYSVSREKKESFPLTVTSAQKNPTAFYLCASSRGLRGEQFFGPGTRLTVL.

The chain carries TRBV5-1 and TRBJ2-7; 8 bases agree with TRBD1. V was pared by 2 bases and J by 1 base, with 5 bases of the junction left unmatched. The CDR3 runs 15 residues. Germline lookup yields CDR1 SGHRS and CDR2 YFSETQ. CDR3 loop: CASSFATGASYEQYF. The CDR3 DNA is TGCGCCAGCAGCTTCGCGACAGGGGCTTCCTACGAGCAGTACTTC.

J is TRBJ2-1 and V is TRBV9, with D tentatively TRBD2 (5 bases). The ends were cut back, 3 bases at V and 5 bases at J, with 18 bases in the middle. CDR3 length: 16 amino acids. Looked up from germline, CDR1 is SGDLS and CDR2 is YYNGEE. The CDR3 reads CASSASPGSPDNEQFF. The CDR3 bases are TGTGCCAGCAGCGCCTCCCCGGGAAGCCCCGACAATGAGCAGTTCTTC. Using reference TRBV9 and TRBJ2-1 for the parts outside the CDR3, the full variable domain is DSGVTQTPKHLITATGQRVTLRCSPRSGDLSVYWYQQSLDQGLQFLIQYYNGEERAKGNILERFSAQQFPDLHSELNLSSLELGDSALYFCASSASPGSPDNEQFFGPGTRLTVL.

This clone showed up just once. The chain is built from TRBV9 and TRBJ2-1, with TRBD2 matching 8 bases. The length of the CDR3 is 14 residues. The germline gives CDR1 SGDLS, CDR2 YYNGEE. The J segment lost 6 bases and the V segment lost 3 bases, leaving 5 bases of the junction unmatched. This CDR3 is CASSAPGGANEQFF. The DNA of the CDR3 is TGTGCCAGCAGCGCACCCGGGGGGGCCAATGAGCAGTTCTTC.